The clone carrying this T cell receptor beta chain was seen more than once but under ten times. Its antigen is not known. The PCR employed 60 Vbeta primers together with 13 Jbeta primers. Sequenced by immunoSEQ multiplex PCR; TCRdb stores in-frame clones only, minus some. The sample includes 95,000 or so clones, 80% to 85% of them seen just once. Trimming removed 8 bases from V and 2 bases from J, with 19 bases in between. The germline CDR1 and CDR2 sequences are MDHEN and SYDVKM. The CDR3 extends over 16 amino acids. The sample is drawn from a study of cytomegalovirus exposure and HLA in healthy donors. Regarding the study as a whole: Listed as cytomegalovirus-associated were more than 150 TCR beta chains.

The material sequenced was PBMCs. This sequence joins TRBV28 and TRBJ1-5; D not certain. This receptor was taken from a woman aged 70-85 years in good health and CMV-seropositive. CDR3 amino acids: CASRQEAHRGNQPQHF. The CDR3 DNA follows: TGTGCCAGCCGCCAGGAGGCCCATCGAGGCAATCAGCCCCAGCATTTT.